These 29 T cell receptor beta chains came from one sample sequenced in a study of human CD8 memory T cell subsets. UMI-labeled 5' RACE yielded the TCR beta libraries. TCRdb reanalysed the 5' RACE reads using MiXCR and keeps one entry per CDR3 protein. Among 8,300 or so distinct CDR3 sequences listed, 3.9% were seen once. Sequences were obtained from CD8+ T cells from PBMCs. These TCRs come from a human donor in good health.

With respect to this clonotype: Just one base apart from a much larger clone, this may be a read error. The chain combines TRBV20-1 with TRBJ1-1; tentative D call: TRBD1 (5 bases). Trimming shortened V by 6 bases and J by 10 bases, and 27 bases separated the two germline ends. The CDR3 spans 15 residues. Germline V gives CDR1 DFQATT, CDR2 SNEGSKA (reference sequence). CDR3 loop: CSAEKLGHTRTIAFF. The CDR3 DNA follows: TGCAGTGCCGAAAAGCTGGGGCACACCCGAACAATAGCTTTCTTT.

The sample holds many counts of this clonotype. The gene calls are TRBV5-1 and TRBJ2-1, with 9 bases aligning to TRBD2. The CDR3 is 14 residues long. J lost 5 bases, V lost 5 bases, and 5 bases had no gene match. The V gene's germline CDR1 is SGHRS and CDR2 YFSETQ. This chain's CDR3 is CASSLAGEDNEQFF. The CDR3, as DNA: TGCGCCAGCAGTTTAGCGGGGGAAGACAATGAGCAGTTCTTC.

At least ten counts were recorded for this clonotype. This sequence joins TRBV28 and TRBJ2-1, with D unresolved. V was trimmed by 8 bases and J by 2 bases, leaving 4 bases between them. This CDR3 has 11 residues. From germline, CDR1 is MDHEN and CDR2 SYDVKM. The CDR3 bases are TGTGCCAGCGGCGCCTACAATGAGCAGTTCTTC. Translation: CASGAYNEQFF.

This clonotype was recorded many times. The CDR3 protein is CASSEAPGQGDSPLHF. CDR3 sequence (DNA): TGTGCCAGCAGTGAAGCGCCGGGACAGGGGGATTCACCCCTCCACTTT. The chain carries TRBV6-1 and TRBJ1-6; 11 positions agree with TRBD1. Germline V lookup: CDR1 MNHNS, CDR2 SASEGT. The CDR3 is 16 residues long. V lost 0 bases, J lost 8 bases, and 3 bases stayed unmatched.

This chain uses TRBV20-1 with TRBJ2-5; 13 bases are a match to TRBD2. The V gene's germline CDR1 is DFQATT and CDR2 SNEGSKA (reference sequence). The V segment lost 5 bases and the J segment 0 bases; nucleotides outside the gene matches: 3. CDR3 size: 15 residues. CDR3 nucleotides: TGCAGTGCTCGGACTAGCGGGAGCCACCAAGAGACCCAGTACTTC. It encodes CSARTSGSHQETQYF.

This clonotype was counted many times. The CDR3 sequence is CASSLRGRGGTGELFF. The CDR3 DNA follows: TGTGCCAGCAGCTTGAGGGGCAGGGGAGGAACCGGGGAGCTGTTTTTT. This chain connects TRBV7-8 to TRBJ2-2; possibly TRBD1 or TRBD2 for D (6 bases each). The CDR3 totals 16 residues. Germline CDR1 and CDR2: SGHVS and FQNEAQ. Trimming shortened V by 3 bases and J by 5 bases, and 16 bases separated the two germline ends.

A word on this clonotype: This may be a read error: a much more frequent sequence differs by one nucleotide. The CDR3 DNA follows: TGTGCCAGCAGCTTAAGTAACGGGCAGCTGTTTTTT. This translates into CASSLSNGQLFF. The chain uses TRBV7-3 and TRBJ2-2, with D unresolved. The length of the CDR3 is 12 residues. Germline V gene lookup returns CDR1 SGHTA and CDR2 FQGTGA.

This clonotype appeared many times. The chain links TRBV2 to TRBJ2-1; D unresolved. There are 15 residues in the CDR3. V was clipped by 3 bases and J by 0 bases, with 9 bases between them. CDR1 and CDR2 (germline): SNHLY, FYNNEI. The CDR3 bases are TGTGCCAGCAGTGACTCCACCTACTCCTACAATGAGCAGTTCTTC. Its protein product is CASSDSTYSYNEQFF.

The V and J genes are TRBV10-2 and TRBJ2-1; D not certain. Germline-derived CDR1 and CDR2 are WSHSY and SAAADI. CDR3 size: 12 residues. Trimming left V 4 bases short and J 8 bases short, with 9 bases between. As DNA, the CDR3 is TGCGCCAGCAGTGGTCCTAGGGATGAGCAGTTCTTC. Translating gives CASSGPRDEQFF.

Ten or more counts support this clonotype. This chain uses TRBV27 with TRBJ1-2; weak D call: TRBD1 (6 bases). Per the germline V gene, CDR1 is MNHEY and CDR2 is SMNVEV (reference sequence). V lost 5 bases, J lost 3 bases, and 13 bases lay in between. The CDR3 runs to 14 residues. The CDR3 DNA reads TGTGCCAGCAGTGGTCTGGGACAAGACTATGGCTACACCTTC. Amino acid sequence: CASSGLGQDYGYTF.

A few counts support this clonotype. The chain links TRBV7-2 to TRBJ2-5; D perhaps matches TRBD2 (7 bases). V was trimmed by 5 bases and J by 5 bases, leaving 18 bases between them. CDR3 length equals 15 residues. Germline V gives CDR1 SGHTA, CDR2 FQGNSA. The CDR3 spells CASSEGGGGGETQYF. CDR3 in DNA: TGTGCCAGCAGCGAGGGCGGGGGCGGCGGCGAGACCCAGTACTTC.

This clonotype was seen ten or more times. The gene calls are TRBV7-9 and TRBJ1-1; 9 positions agree with TRBD1. V was clipped by 5 bases and J by 0 bases; unmatched bases: 4. Germline V gene lookup returns CDR1 SEHNR and CDR2 FQNEAQ (reference sequence). This CDR3 contains 15 residues. The CDR3 loop reads CASSKRDRVNTEAFF. As DNA, the CDR3 is TGTGCCAGCAGCAAGCGGGACAGGGTGAACACTGAAGCTTTCTTT.

This clonotype was observed at least ten times. V gene TRBV20-1 combines with J gene TRBJ2-5; D gene uncertain. The germline gives CDR1 DFQATT, CDR2 SNEGSKA (reference sequence). Trimming took 1 base from V and 1 from J, leaving 19 bases between them. The CDR3 length is 17 residues. The chain's CDR3 is CSARGTPARDFQETQYF. Here the CDR3 DNA reads TGCAGTGCTAGAGGTACTCCCGCCCGCGACTTCCAAGAGACCCAGTACTTC.

This clonotype was seen many times. This chain joins TRBV12-3 or TRBV12-4 and TRBJ1-5; D is unclear. The CDR3 totals 11 residues. V was trimmed by 4 bases and J by 6 bases, leaving 4 bases between them. CDR3: CASSCVQPQHF. The CDR3 DNA is TGTGCCAGCAGTTGCGTTCAGCCCCAGCATTTT.

Many counts were recorded for this clonotype. The V and J genes are TRBV13 and TRBJ2-1; the D gene is possibly TRBD1 (6 bases). Deletions cut 6 bases from V and 3 bases from J, with 12 bases between. Germline values: CDR1 PRHDT, CDR2 FYEKMQ (reference sequence). The length of the CDR3 is 14 residues. This chain's CDR3 is CASRLRGGYNEQFF. The CDR3 DNA reads as TGTGCCAGCAGACTCAGGGGCGGCTACAATGAGCAGTTCTTC.

The V and J genes are TRBV7-9 and TRBJ2-1; TRBD2 matches at 12 bases. The J segment lost 9 bases and the V segment lost 2 bases, leaving 11 bases of the junction unmatched. The CDR3 extends over 17 amino acids. The germline V gene has CDR1 SEHNR and CDR2 FQNEAQ (reference sequence). In DNA form, the CDR3 reads TGTGCCAGCAGCTTACCCAGAGGACTAGCGGGACGGGTTGAGCAGTTCTTC. Protein sequence: CASSLPRGLAGRVEQFF.

This clonotype has more than one count but fewer than ten. V is TRBV7-9 and J is TRBJ2-7; TRBD1 is a possible D gene (5 bases). Trimming shortened V by 5 bases and J by 2 bases, and 7 bases separated the two germline ends. Germline loops: CDR1 SEHNR, CDR2 FQNEAQ (reference sequence). This CDR3 comprises 12 residues. The CDR3 region is CASSPDTYEQYF. CDR3 nucleotide sequence: TGTGCCAGCAGCCCGGACACCTACGAGCAGTACTTC.

This clonotype was observed many times. This rearrangement joins TRBV7-9 to TRBJ2-5, with D hard to call. The V gene's germline CDR1 is SEHNR and CDR2 FQNEAQ (reference sequence). V lost 2 bases and J 2 bases, leaving 9 bases between the germline ends. This CDR3 contains 14 residues. Here the CDR3 DNA reads TGTGCCAGCAGCTTATCGGATGGGCAAGAGACCCAGTACTTC. Amino acid sequence: CASSLSDGQETQYF.

The chain combines TRBV5-6 with TRBJ2-7, with a tentative D call TRBD2 (6 bases). This CDR3 comprises 14 residues. With 5 bases removed from V and 0 bases from J, the gap between germline ends came to 12 bases. Per the germline V gene, CDR1 is SGHDT and CDR2 is YYEEEE. The CDR3 region has the DNA TGTGCCAGCAGGCCTAGCGAGAGCTCCTACGAGCAGTACTTC. It encodes CASRPSESSYEQYF.

This clonotype is judged medium-sized. The chain uses TRBV5-1 and TRBJ2-1; D remains unclear. Germline V gives CDR1 SGHRS, CDR2 YFSETQ. V lost 3 bases to trimming and J lost 9 bases, with 13 bases between them. The CDR3 consists of 13 residues. The CDR3 nucleotides are TGCGCCAGCAGCTGGACCCCAGACGGTGAGCAGTTCTTC. Protein product: CASSWTPDGEQFF.

This chain connects TRBV5-1 to TRBJ2-3, with TRBD2 matching over 8 bases. J gave up 0 bases and V 0 bases, and 6 bases lay outside the gene matches. Germline lookup yields CDR1 SGHRS and CDR2 YFSETQ. The CDR3 sequence is 17 residues long. CDR3 in DNA: TGCGCCAGCAGCTTGGCCGGGCTAGCGGGTAGCACAGATACGCAGTATTTT. Protein product: CASSLAGLAGSTDTQYF.

This clonotype was seen many times. This chain joins TRBV15 and TRBJ2-5, with 9 bases that match TRBD1. Germline loops: CDR1 LNHNV, CDR2 YYDKDF (reference sequence). There are 15 residues in the CDR3. V dropped 5 bases and J dropped 5; count of bases not matched to a gene: 9. CDR3 region: CATSARGQGSETQYF. CDR3 bases: TGTGCCACCAGCGCCCGGGGACAGGGCTCGGAGACCCAGTACTTC.

This clonotype has more than one count but fewer than ten. This chain connects TRBV5-5 to TRBJ2-7; 9 bases align to TRBD1. The germline V gene has CDR1 SGHKS and CDR2 YYEKEE (reference sequence). V shed 2 bases, J shed 3 bases, and the junction held 6 bases outside the gene matches. The CDR3 has 15 amino acids. The CDR3 DNA is TGTGCCAGCAGCTTAGAAGAGACAGGGGGCTACGAGCAGTACTTC. Residues: CASSLEETGGYEQYF.

The table lists this clonotype with many counts. V usage is TRBV28 and J usage is TRBJ2-4; 7 bases are a match to TRBD2. The germline gives CDR1 MDHEN, CDR2 SYDVKM. CDR3 length: 11 amino acids. The CDR3 spells CSCGRGAIQYF. The CDR3 DNA reads as TGTTCTTGCGGGAGAGGGGCCATTCAGTACTTC.

This clonotype was recorded many times. A read error may produce the germline difference seen at one junction end. The chain links TRBV11-2 to TRBJ1-3; TRBD1 is a possible D gene (6 bases). This CDR3 is 15 amino acids long. The V gene's germline CDR1 is SGHAT and CDR2 FQNNGV. The CDR3 sequence is CASSLEAGAGYTIYF. The CDR3 DNA reads TGTGCCAGCAGCTTAGAGGCAGGGGCTGGATACACCATATATTTT.

The CDR3 region has the DNA TGTGCCAGCAGTTCCCCCGAACAGGTTGTCGTCCCAGATACGCAGTATTTT. Its translation: CASSSPEQVVVPDTQYF. The chain employs TRBV12-3 or TRBV12-4 and TRBJ2-3; perhaps TRBD1 as D (5 bases). The CDR3 totals 17 residues. Trimming took 4 bases from V and 4 from J, leaving 21 bases between them.

This clonotype was recorded many times. The CDR3 loop is CASSQESGQNEQYF. Here the CDR3 DNA reads TGTGCCAGCAGCCAAGAATCGGGCCAGAACGAGCAGTACTTC. The V and J genes are TRBV4-2 and TRBJ2-7; unclear D gene. CDR1 and CDR2 (germline): LGHNA, YNFKEQ. V was trimmed by 0 bases and J by 5 bases, leaving 11 bases between them. The CDR3 is 14 residues long.

This clonotype was seen repeatedly, ten times or more. The genes are TRBV29-1 and TRBJ1-2, with D perhaps matching TRBD1 (5 bases). Trimming pared 6 bases from V and 8 bases from J, leaving 16 bases between. Germline lookup yields CDR1 SQVTM and CDR2 ANQGSEA. This CDR3 is built from 12 residues. The CDR3 coding sequence is TGCAGCGTGGCTAGGGACTCAGGGGGCTACACCTTC. It translates to CSVARDSGGYTF.

This clonotype was recorded at least ten times. The J gene is TRBJ1-5, the V gene TRBV5-1; 10 bases fit TRBD1. This CDR3 region has 17 residues. The V gene's germline CDR1 is SGHRS and CDR2 YFSETQ. The V segment lost 0 bases and the J segment 3 bases; nucleotides outside the gene matches: 6. The CDR3 spells CASSLVVTGGNNQPQHF. DNA of the CDR3: TGCGCCAGCAGCTTGGTTGTGACAGGGGGCAACAATCAGCCCCAGCATTTT. The whole variable domain, remainder taken from reference TRBV5-1 and TRBJ1-5, is KAGVTQTPRYLIKTRGQQVTLSCSPISGHRSVSWYQQTPGQGLQFLFEYFSETQRNKGNFPGRFSGRQFSNSRSEMNVSTLELGDSALYLCASSLVVTGGNNQPQHFGDGTRLSIL.